This TCR beta chain was recovered during a study of blood T cell repertoires in COVID-19. From germline, CDR1 is KGHDR and CDR2 SFDVKD. The germline V and J ends were trimmed by 9 bases and 6 bases, with 17 bases remaining between them. The CDR3 contains 14 residues. Generated by immunoSEQ multiplex PCR, the TCRdb table keeps only in-frame clones and is missing some. The data show some 280,000 clones, 85% seen once. The receptor comes from a woman between 50 and 59 years old with active or convalescent COVID-19. Sequencing was performed on peripheral blood. This chain links TRBV24-1 with TRBJ1-5; the D gene is possibly TRBD1 (5 bases). In DNA, the CDR3 is TGTGCCACCGCTTCCGGGGGAGAGGGTCAGCCCCAGCATTTT. This sequence encodes CATASGGEGQPQHF.